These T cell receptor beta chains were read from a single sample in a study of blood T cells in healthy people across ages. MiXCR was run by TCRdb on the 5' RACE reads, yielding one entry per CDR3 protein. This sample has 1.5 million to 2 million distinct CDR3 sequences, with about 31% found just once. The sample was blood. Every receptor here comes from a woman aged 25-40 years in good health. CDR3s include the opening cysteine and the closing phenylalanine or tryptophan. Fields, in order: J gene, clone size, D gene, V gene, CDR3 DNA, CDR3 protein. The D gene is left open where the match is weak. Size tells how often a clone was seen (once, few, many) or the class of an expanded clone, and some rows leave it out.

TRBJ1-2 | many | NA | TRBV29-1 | TGCAGCGTTGGAGGTCGTCAGGCAGAAGGCTACACCTTC | CSVGGRQAEGYTF
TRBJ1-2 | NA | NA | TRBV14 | TGTGCCAGCAGCCAAGACAAAAACTATGGCTACACCTTC | CASSQDKNYGYTF
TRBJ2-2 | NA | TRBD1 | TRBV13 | TGTGCCAGCAGCTTTGGCGACAGGGGTCTTACCACCGGGGAGCTGTTTTTT | CASSFGDRGLTTGELFF
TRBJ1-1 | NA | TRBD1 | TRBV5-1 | TGCACCAGCAGCTTGTACAGGGGCTCGAACACTGAAGCTTTCTTT | CTSSLYRGSNTEAFF
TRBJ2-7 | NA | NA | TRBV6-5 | TGTGCCAGCAGAGGAGCACAGGGTGGCCCTTACGAGCAGTACTTC | CASRGAQGGPYEQYF
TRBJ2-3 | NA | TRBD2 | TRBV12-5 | TGTGCTAGTGGACGGACTAGCGGGGTGGGTGGTACGCAGTATTTT | CASGRTSGVGGTQYF
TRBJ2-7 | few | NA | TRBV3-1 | TGTGCCAGCAGCCAAGAACGACAGAAAAGACGGTCCCAGTACTTC | CASSQERQKRRSQYF
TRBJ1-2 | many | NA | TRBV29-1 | TGCAGCGTTGTCTCCGACACTGGTTGGGGCTACACCTTC | CSVVSDTGWGYTF
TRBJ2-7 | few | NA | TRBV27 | TGTGCCAGTAGCCGGGACGGTATGTACGAGCAGTACTTC | CASSRDGMYEQYF
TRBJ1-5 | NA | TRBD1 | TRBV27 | TGTGCCAGCAGTTTATCCTACAGGGGGGATGGCAATCAGCCCCAGCATTTT | CASSLSYRGDGNQPQHF
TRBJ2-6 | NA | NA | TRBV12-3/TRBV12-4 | TGTGCCAGCAGTTTAGCGCCGCCGGGAGGGGCCAACGTCCTGACTTTC | CASSLAPPGGANVLTF
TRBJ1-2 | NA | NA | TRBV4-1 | TGCGCCAGCAGCCAAGGGACCTCCGTGGGCTACACCTTC | CASSQGTSVGYTF
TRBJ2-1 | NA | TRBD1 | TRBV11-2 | TGTGCCAGCAGCTTAGAAGGGGGCAGGGCGACAAACAATGAGCAGTTCTTC | CASSLEGGRATNNEQFF
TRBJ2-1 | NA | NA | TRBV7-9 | TGTGCCAGCAGCTTCCGAGGCAGACTCTACAATGAGCAGTTCTTC | CASSFRGRLYNEQFF
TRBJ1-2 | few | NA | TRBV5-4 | TGTGCCAGCAGCCCGGAAGGGGATTCTAACTATGGCTACACCTTC | CASSPEGDSNYGYTF
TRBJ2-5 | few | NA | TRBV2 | TGTGCCAGCCGTGTAACGATAGAGACCCAGTACTTC | CASRVTIETQYF
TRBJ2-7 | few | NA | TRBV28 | TGTGCCAGCAGTTGGCAGGGGCTCGGGGAGGGCAGTGCGTACGAGCAGTACTTC | CASSWQGLGEGSAYEQYF
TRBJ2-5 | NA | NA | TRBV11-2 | TGTGCCAGCAGCTTAAGTACGAAAGAGACCCAGTACTTC | CASSLSTKETQYF
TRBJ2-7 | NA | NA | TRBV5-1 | TGCGCCAGCAGCTTGCCCTACAGGGACGAGCAGTACTTC | CASSLPYRDEQYF
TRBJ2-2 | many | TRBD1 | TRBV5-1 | TGCGCCAGCAGCCCGGGACAGGGGGCCGGGGAGCTGTTTTTT | CASSPGQGAGELFF
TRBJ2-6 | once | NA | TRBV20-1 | TGCGGTGCTAGGGCAGCAGCGAGCTCTGGGGCCAACGTCCTGACTTTC | CGARAAASSGANVLTF
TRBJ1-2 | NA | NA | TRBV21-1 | TGTGCCAGCAGCAAAGGGCCTGACAGGGGTTGCTGCACCTTC | CASSKGPDRGCCTF